The next 16 T cell receptor beta chains were all read from a single sample in a study of response to subunit inactivated influenza vaccine. TCRdb reanalysed the RT-PCR reads using MiXCR and keeps one entry per CDR3 protein. This repertoire shows 630,000 or so distinct CDR3 sequences, about a sixth found once; its top ten account for around a tenth. The sample in question was PBMCs from blood, obtained 11 to 12 days after vaccination. The receptors originated from a man in his fifties or sixties who received an inactivated influenza vaccine.

This clonotype was counted between two and nine times. The chain has TRBV21-1 and TRBJ2-6; TRBD1 is taken as the D call from the table, unchecked against the DNA. TRBV21-1 is tagged as a pseudogene. The CDR3 sequence is 17 residues long. The CDR3 region is CASSQGVAGAGANVLTF. CDR3 in DNA: TGTGCCAGCAGCCAAGGGGTGGCAGGGGCTGGGGCCAACGTCCTGACTTTC.

This clonotype has only a few counts. The chain links TRBV6-5 to TRBJ2-1; D is uncertain. Trimming pared 1 base from V and 0 bases from J, leaving 10 bases between. The CDR3 covers 16 residues. In germline, CDR1 is MNHEY, CDR2 SVGAGI. The CDR3 nucleotides read TGTGCCAGCAGTTACTTACAGAAAACCTCCTACAATGAGCAGTTCTTC. Translating gives CASSYLQKTSYNEQFF.

The chain combines TRBV4-3 with TRBJ2-5, with TRBD1 matching over 11 bases. Losses at the gene ends were 4 bases for V and 5 bases for J; bases not matched to a gene: 6. CDR1 and CDR2 (germline): LGHNA, YSLEER. This CDR3 is 15 amino acids long. The chain's CDR3 is CASSPWTGGMETQYF. CDR3 sequence (DNA): TGCGCCAGCAGCCCCTGGACAGGGGGCATGGAGACCCAGTACTTC.

In its sample, this clonotype was seen a few times. The DNA for the CDR3 is TGCAGTGCTGAGGGACCTGCTTTAAGGGCCGGGGAGCTGTTTTTT. It encodes CSAEGPALRAGELFF. The chain recombines TRBV20-1 with TRBJ2-2; D is possibly TRBD1 or TRBD2 (5 bases each). Germline values: CDR1 DFQATT, CDR2 SNEGSKA (reference sequence). V lost 5 bases, J lost 6 bases, and 19 bases lay in between. The CDR3 extends over 15 amino acids.

The chain carries TRBV7-8 and TRBJ1-1; D is perhaps TRBD1 (6 bases). The V gene's germline CDR1 is SGHVS and CDR2 FQNEAQ. V dropped 2 bases and J dropped 0 bases, with 16 bases sitting between them. The CDR3 is 17 amino acids. The CDR3 region is CASSLSGRTAMNTEAFF. CDR3 DNA sequence: TGTGCCAGCAGCTTATCAGGGCGGACAGCTATGAACACTGAAGCTTTCTTT.

The chain joins TRBV19 to TRBJ2-2, with TRBD2 matching 10 bases. Germline V gene data show CDR1 as LNHDA and CDR2 as SQIVND (reference sequence). The junction had 6 bases not matched to a gene; V was cut back by 5 bases and J by 0 bases. CDR3 size: 17 residues. CDR3 in DNA: TGTGCCAGTAGTGTACAAAGCGGGGGGGCGAACACCGGGGAGCTGTTTTTT. This translates into CASSVQSGGANTGELFF.

The chain employs TRBV11-2 and TRBJ2-1, with no clear D. Deletions cut 1 base from V and 9 bases from J, with 16 bases between. CDR1 and CDR2 (germline): SGHAT, FQNNGV. The CDR3 runs to 15 residues. This CDR3 is CASSLVGPGNSEQFF. The DNA of the CDR3 is TGTGCCAGCAGCTTAGTAGGACCCGGCAACAGTGAGCAGTTCTTC.

This clonotype was seen a few times. This sequence joins TRBV12-3 or TRBV12-4 and TRBJ1-4; perhaps TRBD1 as D (5 bases). V lost 2 bases, J lost 13 bases, and 11 bases lay in between. The CDR3 length is 12 residues. CDR3 in DNA: TGTGCCAGCAGTTTAATAGGCGGGGCACTGTTTTTT. Translated: CASSLIGGALFF.

This clonotype was picked up a small number of times. V gene TRBV28 combines with J gene TRBJ2-1, with TRBD2 matching 8 bases. Per the germline V gene, CDR1 is MDHEN and CDR2 is SYDVKM. Unmatched junction bases numbered 7, after V lost 6 bases and J lost 0 bases. This CDR3 contains 16 residues. The CDR3 reads CASSPLAASSYNEQFF. CDR3 coding DNA: TGTGCCAGCAGCCCACTAGCGGCTAGCTCCTACAATGAGCAGTTCTTC.

This chain uses TRBV2 with TRBJ1-5, with no clear D. The CDR3 sequence is 13 residues long. Trimming shortened V by 0 bases and J by 10 bases, and 10 bases separated the two germline ends. Germline values: CDR1 SNHLY, CDR2 FYNNEI. CDR3 nucleotides: TGTGCCAGCAGTGAAGCGAAGACCGGCCCCCAGCATTTT. Its protein product is CASSEAKTGPQHF.

This clonotype was detected only a few times. The gene calls are TRBV20-1 and TRBJ2-3, with D tentatively TRBD2 (6 bases). This CDR3 comprises 14 residues. CDR1 and CDR2 (germline): DFQATT, SNEGSKA (reference sequence). Trimming removed 6 bases from V and 5 bases from J, with 18 bases in between. The CDR3 DNA is TGCAGTGCGTATGTCCCTGACGGGAGAGATACGCAGTATTTT. It encodes CSAYVPDGRDTQYF.

As for this clonotype: It may be a read error: a sequence one base away is much more abundant. The chain uses TRBV7-9 and TRBJ2-5; D not resolved. Germline loops: CDR1 SEHNR, CDR2 FQNEAQ (reference sequence). The V and J ends lost 5 bases and 3 bases respectively, with 4 bases between them. The CDR3 is made up of 11 amino acids. The CDR3, as DNA: TGTGCCAGCAGCCACAAAGAGACCCAGTACTTC. Translation gives CASSHKETQYF.

This clonotype appeared a few times. The genes are TRBV20-1 and TRBJ2-7; 7 bases are a match to TRBD1. The ends lost 0 bases at V and 3 bases at J; junction bases unmatched: 8. CDR3 length: 15 amino acids. The V gene's germline CDR1 is DFQATT and CDR2 SNEGSKA (reference sequence). The CDR3 nucleotides read TGCAGTGCTAGAGAGAGGGGGCCGCTGAACTACGAGCAGTACTTC. Translation gives CSARERGPLNYEQYF.

This clonotype turned up a few times. The chain employs TRBV4-1 and TRBJ1-2; TRBD1 is a possible D gene (5 bases). The CDR3 has 15 residues. V was clipped by 1 base and J by 5 bases, with 14 bases between them. Germline V gene sequence: CDR1 MGHRA, CDR2 YSYEKL. CDR3 in DNA: TGCGCCAGCAGCCAAGGGGTCACAGGCGCTTATGGCTACACCTTC. This encodes CASSQGVTGAYGYTF.

This clonotype was counted at least ten times. The V call is TRBV4-3, the J call TRBJ2-7; TRBD1 agrees at 7 bases. In germline, CDR1 is LGHNA, CDR2 YSLEER. V gave up 2 bases and J gave up 3 bases; unmatched junction bases: 10. The CDR3 extends over 16 amino acids. The CDR3 sequence: CASSQLTGVGFYEQYF. CDR3 sequence (DNA): TGCGCCAGCAGCCAATTAACAGGGGTGGGATTCTACGAGCAGTACTTC.

The CDR3 loop reads CASSQGGVKGVGYTF. DNA for the CDR3: TGCGCCAGCAGCCAAGGCGGCGTAAAAGGGGTTGGCTACACCTTC. The chain combines TRBV4-1 with TRBJ1-2; tentatively, D is TRBD1 (5 bases). V was shortened by 1 base and J by 7 bases, with 16 bases between the two germline ends. CDR3 length: 15 amino acids. CDR1 and CDR2 (germline): MGHRA, YSYEKL.